This TCR beta chain was sequenced for a study of blood T cell repertoires in COVID-19. Study summary: Both acute and convalescent COVID-19 samples were obtained from the United States, Italy and Spain.

In the original processing: Reference gene primer amplification gave estimated nucleated cell counts. Clones were read by immunoSEQ multiplex PCR, and TCRdb kept only the in-frame ones, dropping some. V and J calls and clone size are those listed in that table; D and trimming were worked out from the DNA. This sample has about 65,000 clones, with roughly four fifths found just once. This TCR came from a man older than 75 with acute or convalescent COVID-19. Sequenced sample: peripheral blood.

CDR3 DNA sequence: TGCGCCAGCAGCTACAATAGCGGGGGATATCAAGAGACCCAGTACTTC. Its protein product is CASSYNSGGYQETQYF. The chain recombines TRBV5-1 with TRBJ2-5, with 9 bases matching TRBD2. This CDR3 contains 16 residues. Germline assignment: CDR1 SGHRS and CDR2 YFSETQ. Unmatched junction bases numbered 8, after V lost 3 bases and J lost 2 bases.